This T cell receptor beta chain was captured in a study of blood T cell repertoires in COVID-19. The CDR3 covers 11 residues. Trimming removed 0 bases from V and 10 bases from J, with 5 bases in between. CDR1 is SGHNT, CDR2 YYREEE, per germline (reference sequence). This clone was counted a few times. Produced via immunoSEQ multiplex PCR; TCRdb's table is partial and in-frame only. Seen here are some 250,000 clones, roughly 90% observed once, and the top ten hold under 9.5%. The chain carries TRBV5-4 and TRBJ2-1, with unresolved D. The clonotype comes from a man aged 40-50 years who had recovered from COVID-19. The sample comprised PBMCs or T cells enriched from blood (not recorded which). The CDR3 sequence: CASSLDLEQFF. Here the CDR3 DNA reads TGTGCCAGCAGCTTGGACCTAGAGCAGTTCTTC.